The T cell receptor beta chain described here comes from a study of cytomegalovirus exposure and HLA in healthy donors. At the level of the study: In a previous analysis, 100 million to 140 million unique TCR beta sequences were found from 150 million to 200 million T cells.

Findings and limits, study-wide: Earlier analysis looked at TCR beta V segments, and most were productive about 87% or about 30% of the time. Immune exposure data for these donors was limited to CMV serostatus.

The CDR3 contains 13 residues. V lost 0 bases and J 0 bases, leaving 2 bases between the germline ends. Germline V gene lookup returns CDR1 MNHNS and CDR2 SASEGT. Vbeta (60) and Jbeta (13) primers were used in the PCR. Repertoires were generated with immunoSEQ multiplex PCR, while TCRdb's copy carries only in-frame clones and drops some. Of about 180,000 clones detected, 75% to 85% appear once; the ten largest clones hold about 2.2%. About this clone: Its specificity is unknown.

This receptor was obtained from a woman aged 30 to 39 in good health and CMV-seronegative. The specimen was PBMCs. The chain has TRBV6-1 and TRBJ1-1; D is unclear. This chain's CDR3 is CASSEAMNTEAFF. The CDR3 nucleotides read TGTGCCAGCAGTGAAGCCATGAACACTGAAGCTTTCTTT.